A single sample gave rise to the 29 T cell receptor beta chains below, sequenced in a study of blood T cells in healthy people across ages. Through a sample-barcoded 5' primer and a J-beta primer mix, a second PCR was run for 7 to 11 cycles. TCRdb redid the calling of the 5' RACE reads with MiXCR, one entry per CDR3 protein. The data hold 750,000 to 1,000,000 distinct CDR3 sequences, with 25% to 35% observed a single time. These data also featured in a second study, about T cells of mothers and their children.

What was sequenced was blood. The receptors were gathered from a woman between 40 and 50 years old in good health.

This clonotype was counted a few times. The V gene is TRBV5-1, the J gene TRBJ2-7, with D possibly matching TRBD2 (5 bases). The CDR3 runs 15 residues. The germline V gene has CDR1 SGHRS and CDR2 YFSETQ. Trimming took off 0 bases at V and 2 bases at J, with 12 bases between the two ends. The CDR3 DNA follows: TGCGCCAGCAGCTTGGAGCGGCGGACGACCTACGAGCAGTACTTC. Encoded protein: CASSLERRTTYEQYF.

About this clonotype itself: Its ends do not fully match the called genes, so a read error is possible. The chain combines TRBV5-6 with TRBJ1-5; D not certain. In germline, CDR1 is SGHDT, CDR2 YYEEEE. The CDR3 spans 17 residues. Here the CDR3 DNA reads TGTGCCGGCAGCTCATCTCCCCGCAGGAGGAACAATCAGCCCCAGCATTTT. Translation gives CAGSSSPRRRNNQPQHF.

This clonotype was picked up many times. The chain joins TRBV29-1 to TRBJ1-2; TRBD1 agrees at 11 bases. Germline CDR1 SQVTM, CDR2 ANQGSEA. The CDR3 runs to 14 residues. V lost 3 bases to trimming and J lost 8 bases; unmatched junction nucleotides: 8. The chain's CDR3 is CSVDKGQGARGYTF. In DNA form, the CDR3 reads TGCAGCGTTGATAAAGGACAGGGGGCGCGGGGCTACACCTTC. The full variable domain, its missing parts supplied by reference TRBV29-1 and TRBJ1-2, is SAVISQKPSRDICQRGTSLTIQCQVDSQVTMMFWYRQQPGQSLTLIATANQGSEATYESGFVIDKFPISRPNLTFSTLTVSNMSPEDSSIYLCSVDKGQGARGYTFGSGTRLTVV.

In this sample, this clonotype turned up a few times. The V call is TRBV20-1, the J call TRBJ2-7; TRBD2 matches 13 bases. The CDR3 spans 15 residues. The germline gives CDR1 DFQATT, CDR2 SNEGSKA (reference sequence). V lost 5 bases to trimming and J lost 7 bases; unmatched junction nucleotides: 11. The CDR3 sequence is CSAGAGTSGAGEQYF. The CDR3 DNA sequence: TGCAGTGCTGGGGCCGGGACTAGCGGGGCTGGGGAGCAGTACTTC.

In this sample, this clonotype turned up many times. V is TRBV5-6 and J is TRBJ2-1, with a possible D match to TRBD1 (5 bases). Germline CDR1 is SGHDT and CDR2 is YYEEEE. V dropped 4 bases and J dropped 10 bases, with 12 bases sitting between them. The CDR3 extends over 12 amino acids. The CDR3 DNA reads as TGTGCCAGCAGCCTTCGGCGACAGGAGCAGTTCTTC. Its translation is CASSLRRQEQFF.

This clonotype has only a few counts. The chain couples TRBV7-2 to TRBJ2-7; 10 nucleotides line up with TRBD2. V shed 1 base, J shed 1 base, and the junction held 10 bases outside the gene matches. The CDR3 extends over 18 amino acids. Germline lookup yields CDR1 SGHTA and CDR2 FQGNSA. CDR3 sequence reads: CASSLDALAGVLSYEQYF. In DNA, the CDR3 is TGTGCCAGCAGCTTAGATGCGCTAGCGGGGGTATTATCCTACGAGCAGTACTTC.

This chain uses TRBV6-5 with TRBJ1-5, with 7 bases that match TRBD1. There are 15 residues in the CDR3. V lost 6 bases, J lost 1 base, and 6 bases stayed unmatched. Germline lookup yields CDR1 MNHEY and CDR2 SVGAGI. The CDR3 bases are TGTGCCAGCAGCTCAGGGGGATTCAGCAATCAGCCCCAGCATTTT. The encoded protein is CASSSGGFSNQPQHF.

This chain joins TRBV5-5 and TRBJ1-5; perhaps TRBD1 as D (6 bases). The CDR3 is 17 amino acids. Trimming shortened V by 0 bases and J by 1 base, and 14 bases separated the two germline ends. Per the germline V gene, CDR1 is SGHKS and CDR2 is YYEKEE (reference sequence). This chain's CDR3 is CASSLGQGILSNQPQHF. DNA for the CDR3: TGTGCCAGCAGCTTGGGGCAGGGGATTCTGAGCAATCAGCCCCAGCATTTT.

Of note for this clonotype: One end of the junction is discordant with germline, which a read error may explain. The chain's CDR3 is CVSSEYGLVGNNSPLHF. DNA for the CDR3: TGTGTCAGCAGTGAATACGGTCTGGTGGGGAATAATTCACCCCTCCACTTT. The rearrangement uses TRBV25-1 and TRBJ1-6; D is unclear. The CDR3 is made up of 17 amino acids. CDR1 and CDR2 (germline): MGHDK, SYGVNS.

The rearrangement joins TRBV5-1 to TRBJ2-5; tentative D call: TRBD1 (6 bases). The CDR3 extends over 14 amino acids. Trimming stripped 4 bases from V and 5 bases from J, with 15 bases between. Germline-derived CDR1 and CDR2 are SGHRS and YFSETQ. In DNA form, the CDR3 reads TGCGCCAGCAGCCCCGACAGGCGTGAGGAGACCCAGTACTTC. Residues: CASSPDRREETQYF.

Turning to this clonotype: A much larger clone is a single base away; this may be a read error. The chain employs TRBV27 and TRBJ2-3, with 7 bases matching TRBD1. This CDR3 is built from 17 residues. Germline loops: CDR1 MNHEY, CDR2 SMNVEV (reference sequence). CDR3 DNA: TGTGCCAGCAGTTACTCGAGTTGGCTAGCCGGGACAGATATGCAGTATTTT. It encodes CASSYSSWLAGTDMQYF.

V and J are TRBV3-1 and TRBJ1-2; the D is unclear. CDR1 is LGHDT, CDR2 YNNKEL, per germline (reference sequence). The CDR3 consists of 12 residues. V lost 6 bases and J 6 bases, leaving 11 bases between the germline ends. The CDR3 nucleotides are TGTGCCAGCAGTCACGACGGGAATGGCTACACCTTC. It encodes CASSHDGNGYTF.

This clonotype was counted a few times. The J gene is TRBJ2-7, the V gene TRBV6-5, with D perhaps TRBD1 (5 bases). The CDR3 has 18 residues. Trimming left V 0 bases short and J 3 bases short, with 21 bases between. In germline, CDR1 is MNHEY, CDR2 SVGAGI. The CDR3 region is CASSYSMPGPDFSYEQYF. CDR3 DNA: TGTGCCAGCAGTTACTCGATGCCAGGGCCCGACTTCAGCTACGAGCAGTACTTC.

A few counts support this clonotype. A much larger clone is a single base away; this may be a read error. V is TRBV29-1 and J is TRBJ2-7; TRBD2 might be the D (6 bases). The germline CDR1 and CDR2 sequences are SQVTM and ANQGSEA. The CDR3 runs 14 residues. Trimming shortened V by 5 bases and J by 3 bases, and 17 bases separated the two germline ends. DNA of the CDR3: TGCAGCGTTTCCAATTTTACCGGGGGCTACGAGCAGTACTTC. Its translation: CSVSNFTGGYEQYF.

The chain is built from TRBV3-1 and TRBJ1-6; D call uncertain. V lost 4 bases, J lost 6 bases, and 16 bases lay in between. Germline values: CDR1 LGHDT, CDR2 YNNKEL (reference sequence). The CDR3 is made up of 16 amino acids. The CDR3 coding sequence is TGTGCCAGCAGCCTCAAAGGGAGGGTCCTTAATTCACCCCTCCACTTT. Its translation: CASSLKGRVLNSPLHF.

With regard to this clonotype: This may be a read error, as it is one base from a much larger clone. The V and J genes are TRBV9 and TRBJ2-5; 8 nucleotides line up with TRBD2. With 0 bases clipped from V and 3 bases from J, the junction kept 4 bases outside the gene matches. The CDR3 consists of 15 residues. Germline-derived CDR1 and CDR2 are SGDLS and YYNGEE. The CDR3 reads CASSVGELAEETQYF. The DNA for the CDR3 is TGTGCCAGCAGCGTAGGCGAACTAGCGGAAGAGACCCAGTACTTC.

The gene calls are TRBV7-2 and TRBJ2-3; 9 bases line up with TRBD2. This CDR3 is built from 19 residues. The germline V gene encodes CDR1 SGHTA and CDR2 FQGNSA. V lost 5 bases to trimming and J lost 3 bases; unmatched junction nucleotides: 18. CDR3 loop: CASSPEWGLAGLGTDTQYF. The CDR3 DNA reads as TGTGCCAGCAGCCCCGAATGGGGGCTAGCGGGGTTAGGTACAGATACGCAGTATTTT.

At least ten counts were recorded for this clonotype. DNA for the CDR3: TGTGCCAGCAGCTTAGGGAAAGATACGCAGTATTTT. Its protein product is CASSLGKDTQYF. This chain links TRBV11-1 with TRBJ2-3, with D uncertain. V gave up 1 base and J gave up 5 bases, with 4 bases separating them. The length of the CDR3 is 12 residues. Germline V CDR1 and CDR2: SGHAT, FQDESV (reference sequence).

Worth noting for this clonotype: One junction end does not reproduce the germline sequence, and a read error may be involved. The V call is TRBV5-6, the J call TRBJ2-3; no clear D gene. The CDR3 runs 15 residues. Germline loops: CDR1 SGHDT, CDR2 YYEEEE. CDR3 coding DNA: TGTGCCAGCAGCTTTCGCCTTCTCGTCACAGATGCGCAGTATTTT. Translated: CASSFRLLVTDAQYF.

The V gene is TRBV3-1, the J gene TRBJ2-7; tentatively, D is TRBD1 or TRBD2 (5 bases each). From germline, CDR1 is LGHDT and CDR2 YNNKEL (reference sequence). The CDR3 loop spans 16 amino acids. Trimming removed 8 bases from V and 2 bases from J, with 22 bases in between. Written as DNA, the CDR3 is TGTGCCAGCGCCGGGGCAAAGGACACCGCTCCCTACGAGCAGTACTTC. Its translation is CASAGAKDTAPYEQYF.

Ten or more counts support this clonotype. The chain couples TRBV29-1 to TRBJ1-2; D is unclear. This CDR3 has 15 amino acids. Trimming removed 6 bases at V and 2 bases at J, with 19 bases between. The germline CDR1 and CDR2 sequences are SQVTM and ANQGSEA. In nucleotides, the CDR3 is TGCAGCGTGAACTTGGGGTACGGACTCAACTATGGCTACACCTTC. Protein product: CSVNLGYGLNYGYTF.

This clonotype came up many times. The genes are TRBV2 and TRBJ2-6, with TRBD1 identical over 8 bases. Germline trimming cut 1 base from V and 2 bases from J; bases unmatched to any gene: 1. The CDR3 length is 16 residues. Germline CDR1 reads SNHLY; CDR2 reads FYNNEI. CDR3: CASSEGTGPGANVLTF. CDR3 nucleotides: TGTGCCAGCAGTGAAGGGACAGGGCCTGGGGCCAACGTCCTGACTTTC.

V usage is TRBV5-6 and J usage is TRBJ1-5; D is perhaps TRBD1 (5 bases). Germline CDR1 and CDR2: SGHDT and YYEEEE. Trimming cost V 5 bases and J 2 bases, with 17 bases left between them. The CDR3 consists of 16 residues. The CDR3 region is CASSYRGASGNQPQHF. DNA of the CDR3: TGTGCCAGCAGTTACCGCGGGGCTAGTGGCAATCAGCCCCAGCATTTT.

This chain's CDR3 is CASSPAQGHSYEQYF. The CDR3 nucleotides are TGTGCCAGCAGCCCTGCCCAGGGCCACTCCTACGAGCAGTACTTC. The chain links TRBV3-1 to TRBJ2-7; D may be TRBD1 (5 bases). V was pared by 4 bases and J by 0 bases, with 13 bases between. Germline V gene sequence: CDR1 LGHDT, CDR2 YNNKEL (reference sequence). The CDR3 contains 15 residues.

This clonotype was detected many times. The chain carries TRBV5-5 and TRBJ2-7; the match to TRBD1 covers 7 bases. The CDR3 has 14 amino acids. V shed 2 bases and J 1 base; nucleotides not matched to a gene: 3. Germline V gene sequence: CDR1 SGHKS, CDR2 YYEKEE (reference sequence). The CDR3 reads CASSFEGASYEQYF. CDR3 sequence (DNA): TGTGCCAGCAGCTTTGAGGGGGCGTCCTACGAGCAGTACTTC.

This clonotype was seen at least ten times. The chain has TRBV7-9 and TRBJ1-1; the D is unclear. The CDR3 extends over 11 amino acids. The germline CDR1 and CDR2 sequences are SEHNR and FQNEAQ (reference sequence). V was pared by 8 bases and J by 3 bases, with 7 bases between. The CDR3 region has the DNA TGTGCCAGCGGGCGAGACACTGAAGCTTTCTTT. It yields the protein CASGRDTEAFF.

The chain uses TRBV20-1 and TRBJ1-2, with D possibly being TRBD1 (5 bases). Per germline, CDR1 DFQATT and CDR2 SNEGSKA (reference sequence). The CDR3 loop spans 13 amino acids. Trimming stripped 2 bases from V and 7 bases from J, with 14 bases between. The CDR3, as DNA: TGCAGTGCTAGACGGGCACCTCAGGGTGGCTACACCTTC. Amino acids: CSARRAPQGGYTF.

In its sample, this clonotype was seen many times. V usage is TRBV25-1 and J usage is TRBJ1-1; 7 nucleotides agree with TRBD1. Trimming cost V 0 bases and J 3 bases; bases outside gene matches: 4. This CDR3 has 15 residues. In germline, CDR1 is MGHDK, CDR2 SYGVNS. The CDR3 protein is CASSEYDRADTEAFF. Written as DNA, the CDR3 is TGTGCCAGCAGTGAATATGACAGGGCGGACACTGAAGCTTTCTTT.

Only a few counts were recorded for this clonotype. The V gene is TRBV9, the J gene TRBJ2-5; a possible D gene is TRBD1 (6 bases). V was clipped by 3 bases and J by 2 bases, with 14 bases between them. The germline CDR1 and CDR2 sequences are SGDLS and YYNGEE. CDR3 size: 15 residues. CDR3 amino acids: CASSGGRGSQETQYF. The CDR3 coding sequence is TGTGCCAGCAGCGGAGGAAGGGGGTCTCAAGAGACCCAGTACTTC.